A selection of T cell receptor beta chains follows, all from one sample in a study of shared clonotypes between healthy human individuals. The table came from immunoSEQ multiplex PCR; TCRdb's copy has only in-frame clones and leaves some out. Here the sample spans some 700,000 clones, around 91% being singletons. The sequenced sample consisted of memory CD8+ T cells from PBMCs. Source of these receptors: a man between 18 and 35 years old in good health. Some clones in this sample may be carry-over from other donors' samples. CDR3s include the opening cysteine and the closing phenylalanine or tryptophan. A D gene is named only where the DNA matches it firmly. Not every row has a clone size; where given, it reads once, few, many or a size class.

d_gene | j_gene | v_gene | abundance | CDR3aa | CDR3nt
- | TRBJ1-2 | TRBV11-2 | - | CASSDVGTGSTF | -
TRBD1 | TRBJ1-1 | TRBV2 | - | CASSNPTGMNTEAFF | TGTGCCAGCAGTAACCCGACAGGGATGAACACTGAAGCTTTCTTT
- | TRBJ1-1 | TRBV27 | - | CASSLIGAPEAFF | TGTGCCAGCAGTTTAATAGGGGCCCCTGAAGCTTTCTTT
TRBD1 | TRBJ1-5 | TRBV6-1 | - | CASRAGTGNQPQHF | TGTGCCAGCAGAGCTGGGACAGGGAATCAGCCCCAGCATTTT
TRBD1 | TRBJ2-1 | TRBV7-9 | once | CASSLQGAHNEQFF | TGTGCCAGCAGCTTGCAGGGGGCACACAATGAGCAGTTCTTC
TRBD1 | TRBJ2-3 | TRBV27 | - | CASSTEDRGTDTQYF | TGTGCCAGCAGCACCGAGGACAGGGGAACAGATACGCAGTATTTT
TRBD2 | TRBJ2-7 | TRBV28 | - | CASSLWASGVYEQYF | TGTGCCAGCAGTTTATGGGCTAGCGGCGTCTACGAGCAGTACTTC
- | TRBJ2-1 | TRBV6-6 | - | CASSLPVDSYNEQFF | TGTGCCAGCAGCTTACCCGTAGACTCCTACAATGAGCAGTTCTTC
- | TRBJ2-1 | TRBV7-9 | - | CASSLVASDGASNEQFF | TGTGCCAGCAGCTTAGTGGCCTCTGACGGGGCAAGCAATGAGCAGTTCTTC
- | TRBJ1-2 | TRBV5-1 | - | CASSLETGTDIIEGLGDYGYTF | TGCGCCAGCAGCTTGGAGACCGGGACGGACATTATTGAGGGGCTAGGCGACTATGGCTACACCTTC
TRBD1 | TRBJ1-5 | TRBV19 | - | CASSIRDRNQPQHF | TGTGCCAGTAGTATAAGGGACAGGAATCAGCCCCAGCATTTT
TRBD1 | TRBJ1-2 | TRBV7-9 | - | CASSLGQGAGYTF | TGTGCCAGCAGCTTAGGACAGGGAGCTGGCTACACCTTC
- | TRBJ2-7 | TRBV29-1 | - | CSVLVGPYEQYF | TGCAGCGTTCTTGTCGGCCCCTACGAGCAGTACTTC
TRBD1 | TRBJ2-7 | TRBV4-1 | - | CASSARDRINEQYF | TGCGCCAGCAGCGCCCGGGACAGGATCAACGAGCAGTACTTC
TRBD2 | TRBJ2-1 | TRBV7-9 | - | CASSIDTTSGRSRNEQFF | TGTGCCAGCAGCATAGACACCACTAGCGGGAGGTCAAGGAATGAGCAGTTCTTC
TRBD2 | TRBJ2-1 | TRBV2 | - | CASGTSGRATYNEQFF | TGTGCCAGTGGGACTAGCGGGAGGGCCACATACAATGAGCAGTTCTTC
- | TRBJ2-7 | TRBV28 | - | CASSPRVGAYEQYF | TGTGCCAGCAGCCCCCGGGTCGGCGCCTACGAGCAGTACTTC
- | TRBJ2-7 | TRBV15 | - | CATSRESWEGGEQYF | TGTGCCACCAGCAGAGAATCTTGGGAGGGGGGCGAGCAGTACTTC
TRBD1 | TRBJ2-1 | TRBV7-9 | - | CASSSGQGAGNEQFF | TGTGCCAGCAGCTCAGGACAGGGGGCAGGAAATGAGCAGTTCTTC
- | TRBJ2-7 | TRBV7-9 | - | CASSPAPASYEQYF | TGTGCCAGCAGCCCGGCTCCAGCCTCCTACGAGCAGTACTTC
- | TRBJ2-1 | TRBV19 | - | CASSPGSGAREQFF | TGTGCCAGTAGTCCTGGATCGGGCGCTCGAGAGCAGTTCTTC
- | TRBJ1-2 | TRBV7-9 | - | CASSLATADGYTF | TGTGCCAGCAGCTTAGCAACAGCTGACGGCTACACCTTC
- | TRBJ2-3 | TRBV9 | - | CASSVDPLGTDTQYF | TGTGCCAGCAGCGTAGACCCCCTAGGCACAGATACGCAGTATTTT
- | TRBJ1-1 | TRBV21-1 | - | CASSRVKRGAWTEAFF | TGTGCCAGCAGCCGGGTAAAACGGGGGGCCTGGACTGAAGCTTTCTTT
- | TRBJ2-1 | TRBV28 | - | CASRFPPSSNEQFF | TGTGCCAGCAGGTTTCCCCCTAGCAGCAATGAGCAGTTCTTC
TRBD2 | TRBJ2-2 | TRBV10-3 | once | CATESGESYTGELFF | TGTGCCACCGAAAGCGGGGAGAGTTACACCGGGGAGCTGTTTTTT
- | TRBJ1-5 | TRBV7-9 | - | CASSFDRNQPQHF | TGTGCCAGCAGCTTTGACAGGAATCAGCCCCAGCATTTT
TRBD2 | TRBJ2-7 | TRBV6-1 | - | CASSGGGHSYEQYF | TGTGCCAGCAGTGGCGGGGGGCACTCCTACGAGCAGTACTTC
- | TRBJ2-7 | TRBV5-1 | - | CASSLAFGAESSYEQYF | TGCGCCAGCAGCTTGGCCTTCGGGGCCGAAAGCTCCTACGAGCAGTACTTC
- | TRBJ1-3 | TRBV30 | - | CAWIPLTRSGNTIYF | TGTGCCTGGATCCCCTTGACAAGGTCTGGAAACACCATATATTTT
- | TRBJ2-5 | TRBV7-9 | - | CASSLPRLYQETQYF | TGTGCCAGCAGCCTACCTCGATTGTACCAAGAGACCCAGTACTTC
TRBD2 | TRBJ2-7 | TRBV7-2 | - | CASSLSGRFLYEQYF | TGTGCCAGCAGCTTAAGCGGGAGGTTCCTCTACGAGCAGTACTTC
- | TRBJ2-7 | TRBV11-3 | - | CASSQGEGSYEQYF | TGTGCCAGCAGCCAGGGTGAAGGGTCCTACGAGCAGTACTTC
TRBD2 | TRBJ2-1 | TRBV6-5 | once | CASSSGLAGSEQFF | TGTGCCAGCAGTAGTGGACTAGCGGGATCCGAGCAGTTCTTC
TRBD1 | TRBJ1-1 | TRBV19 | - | CASSPRTGGVTEAFF | TGTGCCAGTAGTCCCAGGACAGGGGGCGTCACTGAAGCTTTCTTT
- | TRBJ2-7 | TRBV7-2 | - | CASSLVTDSYEQYF | TGTGCCAGCAGCTTAGTGACAGACTCCTACGAGCAGTACTTC
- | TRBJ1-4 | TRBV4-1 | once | CASSQVWANEKLFF | TGCGCCAGCAGCCAAGTGTGGGCTAATGAAAAACTGTTTTTT
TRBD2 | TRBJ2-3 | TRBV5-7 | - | CASTPLAGGTDTQYF | TGTGCCAGCACCCCGCTAGCGGGCGGCACAGATACGCAGTATTTT
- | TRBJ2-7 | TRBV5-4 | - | CASSLHSSVTYEQYF | TGTGCCAGCAGCTTGCACTCTAGCGTTACCTACGAGCAGTACTTC
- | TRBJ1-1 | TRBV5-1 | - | CASSLAPDTEAFF | TGCGCCAGCAGCTTGGCCCCGGACACTGAAGCTTTCTTT
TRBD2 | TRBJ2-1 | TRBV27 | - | CASSPFAGGPYNEQFF | TGTGCCAGCAGTCCCTTTGCGGGAGGGCCCTACAATGAGCAGTTCTTC
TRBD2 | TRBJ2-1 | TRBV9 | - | CASSVGWTSGNEQFF | TGTGCCAGCAGCGTAGGGTGGACTAGCGGTAATGAGCAGTTCTTC
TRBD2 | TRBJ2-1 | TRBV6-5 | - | CASKPSSGYNEQFF | TGTGCCAGCAAACCGTCTAGCGGATACAATGAGCAGTTCTTC
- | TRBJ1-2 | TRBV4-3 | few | CASSLIGANYGYTF | TGCGCCAGCAGCCTGATTGGAGCTAACTATGGCTACACCTTC
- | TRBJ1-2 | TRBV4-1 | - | CASSQETDSAGYGYTF | TGCGCCAGCAGCCAAGAAACCGACAGCGCGGGATATGGCTACACCTTC
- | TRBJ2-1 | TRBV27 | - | CASSLQRALYNEQFF | TGTGCCAGCAGTTTACAGCGGGCACTATACAATGAGCAGTTCTTC
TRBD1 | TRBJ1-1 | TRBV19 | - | CASSYGTGATEAFF | TGTGCCAGTAGCTATGGGACAGGGGCCACTGAAGCTTTCTTT
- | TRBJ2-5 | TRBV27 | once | CASRNREETQYF | TGTGCCAGCAGAAACAGGGAAGAGACCCAGTACTTC
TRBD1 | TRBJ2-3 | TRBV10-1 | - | CASSESRDRGYTDTQYF | TGCGCCAGCAGTGAGTCCCGGGACAGGGGATACACAGATACGCAGTATTTT
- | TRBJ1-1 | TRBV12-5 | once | CASGLTNTEAFF | TGTGCTAGTGGTTTAACGAACACTGAAGCTTTCTTT
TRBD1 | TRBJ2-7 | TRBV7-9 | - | CASSLGSQGAMYEQYF | TGTGCCAGCAGCTTGGGGAGTCAGGGGGCAATGTACGAGCAGTACTTC
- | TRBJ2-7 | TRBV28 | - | CASSLNEQYF | TGTGCCAGCAGCCTCAACGAGCAGTACTTC
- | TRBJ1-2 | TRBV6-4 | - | CASSNVAGRSLGGYTF | TGTGCCAGCAGCAACGTGGCAGGGAGGTCTCTGGGTGGCTACACCTTC
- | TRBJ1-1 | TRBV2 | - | CASSEYVGSYLNTEAFF | TGTGCCAGCAGTGAATATGTAGGCAGCTACTTGAACACTGAAGCTTTCTTT
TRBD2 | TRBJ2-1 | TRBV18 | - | CASSPRREGRNEQFF | TGTGCCAGCTCACCGCGGCGGGAGGGCCGGAATGAGCAGTTCTTC
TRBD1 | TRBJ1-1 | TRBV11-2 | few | CASSFGTTGATEAFF | TGTGCCAGCAGCTTCGGTACGACAGGGGCTACTGAAGCTTTCTTT
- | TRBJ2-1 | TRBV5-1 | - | CASSSGGPYNEQFF | TGCGCCAGCAGCTCCGGGGGCCCTTACAATGAGCAGTTCTTC
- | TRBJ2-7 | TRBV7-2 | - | CASSSAGPLYEQYF | TGTGCCAGCAGCTCCGCGGGACCCCTATACGAGCAGTACTTC
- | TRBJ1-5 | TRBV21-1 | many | CASISDSGNQPQHF | TGTGCCAGCATCTCGGACAGTGGCAATCAGCCCCAGCATTTT
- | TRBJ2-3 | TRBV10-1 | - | CASSEETDTQYF | TGCGCCAGCAGTGAGGAAACAGATACGCAGTATTTT